This T cell receptor beta chain was found in a study of T cells in Graves' hyperthyroidism and ophthalmopathy. Template material for amplifying TCR beta CDR3 regions consisted of RNA transcripts. HTBI primers were the set used in a first-round RT-PCR of the TCR CDR3. In TCRdb, the multiplex PCR reads were re-called with MiXCR into one record per CDR3 protein. This table has about 350,000 distinct CDR3 sequences, approximately 17% appearing once. There are many counts of this clonotype. Its antigen remains unknown. Not enrolled were patients with uncontrolled infection, other autoimmune disease, pregnancy or lactation. Germline V gene sequence: CDR1 MNHNS, CDR2 SASEGT. The length of the CDR3 is 15 residues. J lost 4 bases, V lost 7 bases, and 10 bases had no gene match. General study points: A model using 13 V-J features told ophthalmopathy apart from stable hyperthyroidism. Most expanded thyroid clonotypes above 0.001 recurred in blood.

The sample comprised blood. This chain links TRBV6-1 with TRBJ2-4; 7 bases fit TRBD1. The receptor was isolated from a woman aged 30 to 39 with Graves' hyperthyroidism that later progressed to Graves' ophthalmopathy. CDR3 DNA: TGTGCCAGCAACAAAATGACAGGGTCTAAAAACATTCAGTACTTC. Translation gives CASNKMTGSKNIQYF.